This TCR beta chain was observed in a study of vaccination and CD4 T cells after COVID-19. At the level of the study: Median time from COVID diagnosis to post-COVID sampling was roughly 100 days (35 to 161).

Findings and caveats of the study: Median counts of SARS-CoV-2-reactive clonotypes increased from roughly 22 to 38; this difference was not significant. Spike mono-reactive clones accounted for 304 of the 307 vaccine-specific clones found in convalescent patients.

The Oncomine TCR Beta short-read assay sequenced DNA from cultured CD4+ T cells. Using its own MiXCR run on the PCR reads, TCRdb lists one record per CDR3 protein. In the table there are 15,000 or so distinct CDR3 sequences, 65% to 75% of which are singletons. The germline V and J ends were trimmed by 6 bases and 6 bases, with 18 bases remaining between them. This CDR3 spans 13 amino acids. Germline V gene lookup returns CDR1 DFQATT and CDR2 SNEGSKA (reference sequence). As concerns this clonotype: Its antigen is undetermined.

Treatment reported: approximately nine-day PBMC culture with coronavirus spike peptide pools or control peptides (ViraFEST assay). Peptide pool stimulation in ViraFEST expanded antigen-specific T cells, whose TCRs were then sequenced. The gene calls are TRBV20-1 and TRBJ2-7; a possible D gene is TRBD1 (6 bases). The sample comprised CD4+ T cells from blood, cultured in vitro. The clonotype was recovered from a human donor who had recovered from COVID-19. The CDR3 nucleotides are TGCAGTGCCCGGGACATCACCCCCGGCGAGCAGTACTTC. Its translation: CSARDITPGEQYF.